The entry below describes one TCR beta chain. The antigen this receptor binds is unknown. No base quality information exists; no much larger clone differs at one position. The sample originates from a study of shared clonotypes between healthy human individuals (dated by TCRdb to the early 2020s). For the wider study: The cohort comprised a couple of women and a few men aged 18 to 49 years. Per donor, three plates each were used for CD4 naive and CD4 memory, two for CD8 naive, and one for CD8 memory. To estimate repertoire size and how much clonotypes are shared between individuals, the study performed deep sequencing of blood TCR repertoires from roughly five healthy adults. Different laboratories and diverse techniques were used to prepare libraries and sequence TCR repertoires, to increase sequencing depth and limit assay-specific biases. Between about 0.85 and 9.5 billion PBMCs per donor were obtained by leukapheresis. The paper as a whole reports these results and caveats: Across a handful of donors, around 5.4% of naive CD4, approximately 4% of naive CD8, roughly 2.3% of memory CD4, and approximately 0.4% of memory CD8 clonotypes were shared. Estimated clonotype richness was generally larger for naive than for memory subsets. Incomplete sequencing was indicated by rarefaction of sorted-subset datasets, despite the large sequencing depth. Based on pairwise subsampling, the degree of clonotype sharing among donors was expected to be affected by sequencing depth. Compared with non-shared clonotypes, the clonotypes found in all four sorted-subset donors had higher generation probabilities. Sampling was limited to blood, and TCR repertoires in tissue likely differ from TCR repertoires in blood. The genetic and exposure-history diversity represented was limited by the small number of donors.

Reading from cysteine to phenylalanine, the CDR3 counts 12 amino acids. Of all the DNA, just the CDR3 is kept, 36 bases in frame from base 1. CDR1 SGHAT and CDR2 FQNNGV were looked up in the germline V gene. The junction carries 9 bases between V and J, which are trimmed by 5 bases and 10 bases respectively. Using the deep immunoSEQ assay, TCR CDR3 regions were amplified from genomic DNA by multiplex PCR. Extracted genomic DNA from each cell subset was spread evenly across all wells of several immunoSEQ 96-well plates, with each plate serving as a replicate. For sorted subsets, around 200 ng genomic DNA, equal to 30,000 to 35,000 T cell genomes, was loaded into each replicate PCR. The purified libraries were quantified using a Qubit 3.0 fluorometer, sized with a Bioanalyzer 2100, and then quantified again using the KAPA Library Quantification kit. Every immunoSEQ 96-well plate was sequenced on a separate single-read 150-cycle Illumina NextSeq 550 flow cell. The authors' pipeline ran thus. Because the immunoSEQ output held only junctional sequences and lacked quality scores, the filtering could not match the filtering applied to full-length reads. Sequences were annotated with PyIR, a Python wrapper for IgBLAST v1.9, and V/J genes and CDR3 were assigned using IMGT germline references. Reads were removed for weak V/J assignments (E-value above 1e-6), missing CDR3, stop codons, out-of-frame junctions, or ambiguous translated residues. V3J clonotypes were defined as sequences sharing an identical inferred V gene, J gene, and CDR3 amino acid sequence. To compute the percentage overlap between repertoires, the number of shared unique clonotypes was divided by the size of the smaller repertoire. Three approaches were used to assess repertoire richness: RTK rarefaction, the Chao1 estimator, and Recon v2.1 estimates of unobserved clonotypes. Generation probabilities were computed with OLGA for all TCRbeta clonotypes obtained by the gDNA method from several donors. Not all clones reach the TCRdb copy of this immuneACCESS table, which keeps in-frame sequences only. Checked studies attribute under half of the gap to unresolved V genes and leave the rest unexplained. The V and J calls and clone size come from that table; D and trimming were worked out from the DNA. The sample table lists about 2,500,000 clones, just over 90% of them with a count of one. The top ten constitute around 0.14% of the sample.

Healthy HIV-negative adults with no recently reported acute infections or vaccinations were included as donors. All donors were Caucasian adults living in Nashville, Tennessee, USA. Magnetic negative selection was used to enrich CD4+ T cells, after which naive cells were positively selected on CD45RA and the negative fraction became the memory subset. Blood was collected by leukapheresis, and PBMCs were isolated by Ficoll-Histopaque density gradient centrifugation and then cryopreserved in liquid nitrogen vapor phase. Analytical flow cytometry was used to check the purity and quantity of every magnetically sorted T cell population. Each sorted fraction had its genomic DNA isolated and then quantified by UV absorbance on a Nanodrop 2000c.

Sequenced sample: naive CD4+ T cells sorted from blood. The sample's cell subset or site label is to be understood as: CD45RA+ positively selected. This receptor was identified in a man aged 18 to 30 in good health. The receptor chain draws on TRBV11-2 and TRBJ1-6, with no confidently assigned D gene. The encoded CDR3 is CASSPPSSPLHF. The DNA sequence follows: TGTGCCAGCAGCCCTCCGTCCTCACCCCTCCACTTT.